The clone carrying this TCR beta chain has only one observation. Its antigen is not known. The data originate from a study of cytomegalovirus exposure and HLA in healthy donors. Study-level findings and limits: Specificity for CMV antigens was confirmed in vitro for three of the CMV-associated chains. The study found most TCR sequences rare, yet found some public TCRs in many donors. Cytomegalovirus-associated status was assigned to fewer than 200 TCR beta chains. High specificity and sensitivity for cytomegalovirus status were reported for the classifier.

V lost 0 bases and J lost 3; bases outside the gene matches: 8. The CDR3 extends over 16 amino acids. Germline assignment: CDR1 MNHEY and CDR2 SVGAGI. Sequenced by immunoSEQ multiplex PCR; TCRdb stores in-frame clones only, minus some. The sample yields around 93,000 clones, 85% seen once. The rearrangement joins TRBV6-5 to TRBJ2-7; 7 positions match TRBD2. The clonotype comes from a man younger than 35 in good health and CMV-seropositive. The sequenced sample consisted of PBMCs. The CDR3 spells CASSYSLGGSFYEQYF. CDR3 DNA sequence: TGTGCCAGCAGTTACTCGTTAGGCGGGAGTTTCTACGAGCAGTACTTC.